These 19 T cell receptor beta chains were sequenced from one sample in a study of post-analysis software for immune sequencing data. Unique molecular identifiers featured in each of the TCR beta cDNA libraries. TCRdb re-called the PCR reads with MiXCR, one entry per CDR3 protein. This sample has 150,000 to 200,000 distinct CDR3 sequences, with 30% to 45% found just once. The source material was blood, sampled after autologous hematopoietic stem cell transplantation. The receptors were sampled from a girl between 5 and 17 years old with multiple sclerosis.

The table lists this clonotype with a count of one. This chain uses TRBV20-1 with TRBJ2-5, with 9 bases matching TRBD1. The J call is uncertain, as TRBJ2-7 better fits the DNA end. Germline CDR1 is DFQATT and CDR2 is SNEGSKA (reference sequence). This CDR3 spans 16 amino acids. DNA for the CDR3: TGCAGTGCTAGCACGAAAACCGGGACAGGGAGTGACGAGCAGTACTTC. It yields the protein CSASTKTGTGSDEQYF.

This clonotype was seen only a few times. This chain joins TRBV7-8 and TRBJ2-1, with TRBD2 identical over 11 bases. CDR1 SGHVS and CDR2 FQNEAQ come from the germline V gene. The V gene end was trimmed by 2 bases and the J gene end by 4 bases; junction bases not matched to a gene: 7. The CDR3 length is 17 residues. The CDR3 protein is CASSLFLAGGAYNEQFF. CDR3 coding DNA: TGTGCCAGCAGCTTATTCCTAGCGGGAGGAGCTTACAATGAGCAGTTCTTC.

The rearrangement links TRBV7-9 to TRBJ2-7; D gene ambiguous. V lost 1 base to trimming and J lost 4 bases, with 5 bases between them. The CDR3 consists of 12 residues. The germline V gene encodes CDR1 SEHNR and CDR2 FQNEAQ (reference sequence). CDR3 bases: TGTGCCAGCAGCTTAGTTGCGTACGAGCAGTACTTC. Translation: CASSLVAYEQYF.

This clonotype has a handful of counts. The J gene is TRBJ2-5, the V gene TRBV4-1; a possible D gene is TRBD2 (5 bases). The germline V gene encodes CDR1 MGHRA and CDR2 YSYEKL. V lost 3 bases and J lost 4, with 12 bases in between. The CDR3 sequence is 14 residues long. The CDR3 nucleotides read TGCGCCAGCAGCCATCCACTAGAGCGAGAGACCCAGTACTTC. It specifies CASSHPLERETQYF.

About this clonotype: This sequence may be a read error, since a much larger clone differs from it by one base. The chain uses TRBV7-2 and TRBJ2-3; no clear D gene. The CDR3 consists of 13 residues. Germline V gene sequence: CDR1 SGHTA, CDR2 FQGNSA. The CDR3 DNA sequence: TGTGCCAGCAGCTCCCTCGACGCAGATACGCGGTATTTT. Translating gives CASSSLDADTRYF. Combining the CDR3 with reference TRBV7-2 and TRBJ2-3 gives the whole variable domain GAGVSQSPSNKVTEKGKDVELRCDPISGHTALYWYRQSLGQGLEFLIYFQGNSAPDKSGLPSDRFSAERTGGSVSTLTIQRTQQEDSAVYLCASSSLDADTRYFGPGTRLTVL.

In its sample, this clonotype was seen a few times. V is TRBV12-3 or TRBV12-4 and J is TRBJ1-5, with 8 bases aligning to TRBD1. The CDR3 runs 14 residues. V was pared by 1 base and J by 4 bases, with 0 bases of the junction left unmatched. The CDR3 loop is CASSLGTGNQPQHF. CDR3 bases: TGTGCCAGCAGTTTAGGGACAGGGAATCAGCCCCAGCATTTT.

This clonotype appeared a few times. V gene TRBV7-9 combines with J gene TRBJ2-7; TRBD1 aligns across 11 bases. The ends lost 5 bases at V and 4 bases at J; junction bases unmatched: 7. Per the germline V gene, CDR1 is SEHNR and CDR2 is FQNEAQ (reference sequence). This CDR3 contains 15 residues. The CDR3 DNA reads TGTGCCAGCAGCCCGGGGGACAGGGGGTCGTACGAGCAGTACTTC. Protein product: CASSPGDRGSYEQYF.

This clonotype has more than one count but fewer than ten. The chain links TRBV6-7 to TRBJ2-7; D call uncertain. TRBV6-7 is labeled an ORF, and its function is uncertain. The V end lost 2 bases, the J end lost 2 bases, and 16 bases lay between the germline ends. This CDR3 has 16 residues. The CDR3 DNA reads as TGTGCCAGCAGTTACCGTGGTAGGGAACTTGCCTACGAGCAGTACTTC. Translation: CASSYRGRELAYEQYF.

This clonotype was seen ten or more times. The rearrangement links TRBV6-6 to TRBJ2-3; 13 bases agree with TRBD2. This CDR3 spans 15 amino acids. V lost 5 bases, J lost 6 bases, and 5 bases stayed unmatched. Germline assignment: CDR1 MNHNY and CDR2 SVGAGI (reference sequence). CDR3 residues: CASSRTSGRSDTQYF. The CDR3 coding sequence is TGTGCCAGCAGTAGGACTAGCGGGAGATCGGATACGCAGTATTTT.

CDR3 in amino acids: CASSFGGAASGNTIYF. The CDR3 bases are TGTGCCAGCAGTTTTGGGGGGGCCGCCTCTGGAAACACCATATATTTT. This chain joins TRBV12-3 or TRBV12-4 and TRBJ1-3; a weak D match, TRBD1 (6 bases). Trimming took off 3 bases at V and 0 bases at J, with 12 bases between the two ends. This CDR3 contains 16 residues.

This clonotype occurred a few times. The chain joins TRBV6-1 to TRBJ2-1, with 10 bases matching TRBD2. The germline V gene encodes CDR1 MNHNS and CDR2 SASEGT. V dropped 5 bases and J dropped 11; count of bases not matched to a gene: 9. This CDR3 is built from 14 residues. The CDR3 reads CASSPPSGRDKQFF. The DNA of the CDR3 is TGTGCCAGCAGTCCTCCGAGCGGGAGGGATAAGCAGTTCTTC.

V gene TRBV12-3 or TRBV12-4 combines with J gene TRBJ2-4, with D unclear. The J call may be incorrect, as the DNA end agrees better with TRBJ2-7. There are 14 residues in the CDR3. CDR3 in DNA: TGTGCCAGCAGTTTAGGGAGAGGTGGCTACGAGCAGTACTTC. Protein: CASSLGRGGYEQYF.

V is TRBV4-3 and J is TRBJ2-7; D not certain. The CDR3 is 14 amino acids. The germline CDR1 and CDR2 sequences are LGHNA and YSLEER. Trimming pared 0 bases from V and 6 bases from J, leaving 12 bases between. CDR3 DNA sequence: TGCGCCAGCAGCCAAGATAGACGGTTCAGCGAGCAGTACTTC. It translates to CASSQDRRFSEQYF.

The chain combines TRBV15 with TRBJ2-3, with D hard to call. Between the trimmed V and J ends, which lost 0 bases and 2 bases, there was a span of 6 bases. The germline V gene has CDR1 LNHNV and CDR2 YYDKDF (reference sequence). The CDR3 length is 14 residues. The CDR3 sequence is CATSRDPDTDTQYF. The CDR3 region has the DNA TGTGCCACCAGCAGAGATCCGGACACAGATACGCAGTATTTT.

CDR3 protein: CASSQVRTGPYVQYF. The CDR3 region has the DNA TGTGCCAGCAGCCAAGTCCGGACAGGTCCCTACGTGCAGTACTTC. This sequence joins TRBV3-1 and TRBJ2-4, with 7 nucleotides matching TRBD1. This CDR3 is 15 amino acids long. J gave up 13 bases and V 1 base, and 13 bases lay outside the gene matches. The germline gives CDR1 LGHDT, CDR2 YNNKEL (reference sequence). Variable domain in full (rest from reference TRBV3-1 and TRBJ2-4): DTAVSQTPKYLVTQMGNDKSIKCEQNLGHDTMYWYKQDSKKFLKIMFSYNNKELIINETVPNRFSPKSPDKAHLNLHINSLELGDSAVYFCASSQVRTGPYVQYFGAGTRLSVL.

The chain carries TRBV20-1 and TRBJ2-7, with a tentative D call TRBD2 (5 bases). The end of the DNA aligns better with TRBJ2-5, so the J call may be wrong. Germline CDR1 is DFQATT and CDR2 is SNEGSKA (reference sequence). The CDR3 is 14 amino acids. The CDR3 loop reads CSAHLDGLPETQYF. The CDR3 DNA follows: TGCAGTGCACACCTTGACGGACTGCCGGAGACCCAGTACTTC.

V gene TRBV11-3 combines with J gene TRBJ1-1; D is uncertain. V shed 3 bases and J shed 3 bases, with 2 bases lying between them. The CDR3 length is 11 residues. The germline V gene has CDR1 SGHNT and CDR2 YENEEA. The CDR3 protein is CASSFDTEAFF. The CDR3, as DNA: TGTGCCAGCAGCTTCGACACTGAAGCTTTCTTT.

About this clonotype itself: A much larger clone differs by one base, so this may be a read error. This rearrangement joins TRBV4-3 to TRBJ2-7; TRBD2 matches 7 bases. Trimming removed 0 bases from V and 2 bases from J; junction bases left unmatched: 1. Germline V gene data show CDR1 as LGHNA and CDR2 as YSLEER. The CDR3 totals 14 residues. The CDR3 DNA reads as TGCGCCAGCAGCCAAGACGGGAGGACCTACGAGCAGTACTTC. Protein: CASSQDGRTYEQYF.

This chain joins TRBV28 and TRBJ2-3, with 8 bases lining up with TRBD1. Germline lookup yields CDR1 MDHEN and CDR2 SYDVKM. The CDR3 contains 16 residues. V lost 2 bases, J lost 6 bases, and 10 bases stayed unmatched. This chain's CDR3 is CASSLGVSGTGDTQYF. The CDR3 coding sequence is TGTGCCAGCAGTTTAGGAGTGTCCGGGACAGGTGATACGCAGTATTTT.